This record looks at one T cell receptor beta chain sequence and its context. The sample comes from a study of blood T cell repertoires in COVID-19. Assay: immunoSEQ multiplex PCR; the TCRdb copy retains only in-frame clones and omits some. The sample has more than 95,000 clones, about 88% seen once. Germline CDR1 and CDR2: LNHDA and SQIVND (reference sequence). V lost 1 base to trimming and J lost 8 bases, with 15 bases between them. The CDR3 length is 16 residues. Specimen: peripheral blood. The TCR was taken from a human donor in a cohort sampled during active COVID-19. The V call is TRBV19, the J call TRBJ1-6; D is unresolved. This chain's CDR3 is CASSIVAGLFDSPLHF. The CDR3 nucleotides read TGTGCCAGTAGTATAGTAGCGGGCCTATTCGATTCACCCCTCCACTTT. The full variable domain, rest sourced from reference TRBV19 and TRBJ1-6, is DGGITQSPKYLFRKEGQNVTLSCEQNLNHDAMYWYRQDPGQGLRLIYYSQIVNDFQKGDIAEGYSVSREKKESFPLTVTSAQKNPTAFYLCASSIVAGLFDSPLHFGNGTRLTVT.